The present T cell receptor (beta chain) was sequenced within a study of T cell responses to AZD1222 COVID-19 vaccine. TCRdb's table, derived via immunoSEQ multiplex PCR, lists solely in-frame clones and lacks some. The table has fewer than 120,000 clones, around 90% seen once. The V end was cut by 3 bases, the J end by 6 bases, with 6 bases between. Looked up from germline, CDR1 is WSHSY and CDR2 is SAAADI. CDR3 length: 12 residues. J is TRBJ2-1 and V is TRBV10-2; the D is unclear. The sequence derives from an adult in good health. The source material was peripheral blood, sampled on day 0 of AZD1222 vaccination. CDR3: CASSEHPNEQFF. The CDR3 coding sequence is TGCGCCAGCAGTGAACATCCCAATGAGCAGTTCTTC.